This TCR beta chain was documented in a study of cytomegalovirus exposure and HLA in healthy donors. The PCR ran on 60 Vbeta and 13 Jbeta primers. Here immunoSEQ multiplex PCR was the method, and the copy in TCRdb shows in-frame clones only, minus some. The sample shows about 160,000 clones, more than 80% of them seen only once. The CDR3 runs 15 residues. Germline-derived CDR1 and CDR2 are LNHDA and SQIVND (reference sequence). Trimming at V came to 7 bases and at J to 5 bases, leaving 9 bases not matched to a gene. The J gene is TRBJ1-4, the V gene TRBV19, with 8 bases matching TRBD1. Sequencing input: PBMCs. The sequence was obtained from a woman in her late teens or twenties in good health and CMV-seronegative. Here the CDR3 DNA reads TGTGCCAGTAATCCTTCGGGACAGGAGAATGAAAAACTGTTTTTT. It is translated as CASNPSGQENEKLFF.